Sequencing of this T cell receptor beta chain was carried out in a study of cytomegalovirus exposure and HLA in healthy donors. Study-wide context: Approximately 200 million T cells yielded 100 million or so unique TCR beta sequences in earlier analysis.

Primers for the PCR totalled 60 Vbeta and 13 Jbeta. TCRdb keeps only in-frame clones here, not all; method: immunoSEQ multiplex PCR. Across 150,000 or so clones, the top ten clones capture around 1.7% of the sample. The germline V gene encodes CDR1 MDHEN and CDR2 SYDVKM. V shed 5 bases, J shed 0 bases, and the junction held 4 bases outside the gene matches. The CDR3 covers 15 residues. Findings and caveats of the study: In vitro testing confirmed three CMV-associated chains as specific for CMV antigens. Data from an earlier analysis indicated that most TCR beta V segments were productive either about 87% or about 30% of the time.

A note on this clone: Antigen: not known.

Sample: PBMCs. The rearrangement links TRBV28 to TRBJ1-3; 7 nucleotides match TRBD1. The sequence was obtained from a woman aged 50 to 65 in good health and CMV-seronegative. The CDR3 sequence is CASSRQGFSGNTIYF. In nucleotides, the CDR3 is TGTGCCAGCAGTCGACAGGGCTTCTCTGGAAACACCATATATTTT. The whole variable domain, remainder taken from reference TRBV28 and TRBJ1-3, is DVKVTQSSRYLVKRTGEKVFLECVQDMDHENMFWYRQDPGLGLRLIYFSYDVKMKEKGDIPEGYSVSREKKERFSLILESASTNQTSMYLCASSRQGFSGNTIYFGEGSWLTVV.